This T cell receptor (beta chain) stems from a study of OX40 agonist ivuxolimab in advanced cancers. Study-level information: Each patient was given ivuxolimab into a vein every 2 weeks, at 0.01 to 10 mg/kg.

V lost 6 bases, J lost 5 bases, and 4 bases stayed unmatched. The V gene's germline CDR1 is SEHNR and CDR2 FQNEAQ (reference sequence). The CDR3 is made up of 12 amino acids. The assay was immunoSEQ multiplex PCR, and TCRdb's table has in-frame clones only and misses some. The data contain roughly 60,000 clones, around nine tenths of them singletons. Blood was sampled at baseline, cycle 4 day 1, and cycle 7 day 1. This sequence was found in an adult with an advanced solid tumor such as melanoma, head and neck, liver or kidney cancer. The input for sequencing was CD4+ or CD8+ T cells sorted from blood, taken in a trial of the OX40 agonist ivuxolimab. This sequence joins TRBV7-9 and TRBJ2-7; 7 bases match TRBD1. The CDR3 coding sequence is TGTGCCAGCAGGAGGGGGCAGAACGAGCAGTACTTC. This translates into CASRRGQNEQYF.